This TCR beta chain was documented in a study of tumor-infiltrating lymphocytes in primary liver carcinoma. Germline V gene data show CDR1 as SEHNR and CDR2 as FQNEAQ (reference sequence). The CDR3 loop spans 16 amino acids. The V and J ends lost 5 bases and 2 bases, in that order; junction bases with no gene match: 9. TCR beta cDNA was prepared out of around 460 ng total RNA by means of a constant-region primer. Researchers made the TCR beta libraries by running three nested multiplex PCR rounds with slightly modified ARM-PCR. The first two PCR rounds used TRBV1-TRBV30 forward primers with a C-beta reverse primer, roughly 11 cycles each. TCRdb re-called the multiplex PCR reads through MiXCR, storing one row per CDR3 protein. The table has 45,000 to 55,000 distinct CDR3 sequences, about two thirds seen once; the top ten hold 25% to 35%. Investigators took RNA and DNA out together from approximately 22-30 mg of unsorted bulk tissue.

The clonotype comes from a man aged 35 to 55 with primary liver carcinoma and hepatitis B virus infection. Sequenced sample: liver tumor tissue from sampling region 5. Regarding subset: tumor region T5, tumor centre. The chain carries TRBV7-9 and TRBJ2-5; TRBD1 matches at 9 bases. CDR3 loop: CASSPRDRDVQETQYF. The CDR3 DNA sequence: TGTGCCAGCAGCCCGAGGGACAGGGATGTTCAAGAGACCCAGTACTTC.